A single sample gave rise to the 26 T cell receptor beta chains below, sequenced in a study of human T cells and chemical hapten exposure. Time point of the sample: pre-sensitization, week 0. Regarding treatment: therapeutic diphenylcyclopropenone sensitization with weekly scalp DPC. TCRdb processed the RACE reads anew with MiXCR; each CDR3 protein has one entry. The sample holds around 330,000 distinct CDR3 sequences, approximately 5.8% seen once. The sequencing used whole blood, collected in connection with sensitization to the hapten diphenylcyclopropenone (DPC). These receptor sequences come from a young woman with alopecia areata. Some clones in this sample may be carry-over from other donors' samples.

The genes are TRBV20-1 and TRBJ1-1, with D maybe TRBD1 (5 bases). With 6 bases removed from V and 2 bases from J, the gap between germline ends came to 16 bases. CDR3 length equals 14 residues. Germline V lookup: CDR1 DFQATT, CDR2 SNEGSKA (reference sequence). The CDR3 DNA reads as TGCAGTGCCGGGGCACCGCAAGTAAACACTGAAGCTTTCTTT. Amino acids: CSAGAPQVNTEAFF.

The table lists this clonotype with many counts. The chain joins TRBV29-1 to TRBJ1-4; D is uncertain. Germline V lookup: CDR1 SQVTM, CDR2 ANQGSEA. V was trimmed by 7 bases and J by 8 bases, leaving 20 bases between them. The CDR3 is 14 amino acids. The CDR3, as DNA: TGCAGCGGACTTTTGGAACCCGACGGGGAAAAACTGTTTTTT. It specifies CSGLLEPDGEKLFF.

This clonotype was detected a few times. The chain joins TRBV5-4 to TRBJ1-1; the match to TRBD1 covers 7 bases. The CDR3 contains 14 residues. Losses at the gene ends were 5 bases for V and 1 base for J; bases not matched to a gene: 5. Germline CDR1 is SGHNT and CDR2 is YYREEE (reference sequence). The CDR3 here is CASRADRENTEAFF. The DNA for the CDR3 is TGTGCCAGCAGGGCCGACAGGGAGAACACTGAAGCTTTCTTT.

This clonotype was counted a few times. The chain employs TRBV4-3 and TRBJ2-4; D uncertain. This CDR3 has 13 residues. Per the germline V gene, CDR1 is LGHNA and CDR2 is YSLEER. V was cut by 0 bases and J by 5 bases, with 5 bases left in between. The CDR3 sequence: CASSQEFENIQYF. In DNA form, the CDR3 reads TGCGCCAGCAGCCAAGAATTCGAAAACATTCAGTACTTC.

This clonotype was seen a few times. The chain couples TRBV7-9 to TRBJ2-7, with TRBD1 matching over 9 bases. Trimming removed 4 bases from V and 6 bases from J; junction bases left unmatched: 7. CDR1 and CDR2 (germline): SEHNR, FQNEAQ (reference sequence). CDR3 length: 14 residues. In nucleotides, the CDR3 is TGTGCCAGCAGCTATACCGGGACAGGGATCGAGCAGTACTTC. Residues: CASSYTGTGIEQYF. The full variable domain, rest sourced from reference TRBV7-9 and TRBJ2-7, is DTGVSQNPRHKITKRGQNVTFRCDPISEHNRLYWYRQTLGQGPEFLTYFQNEAQLEKSRLLSDRFSAERPKGSFSTLEIQRTEQGDSAMYLCASSYTGTGIEQYFGPGTRLTVT.

About this clonotype itself: Since a much larger clone is just one base distant, this may be a read error. This chain joins TRBV12-3 or TRBV12-4 and TRBJ1-5, with D possibly TRBD1 on 5 matching bases. The CDR3 spans 14 residues. The CDR3 region has the DNA TGTACCAGCAGTTTATTGGGGGGAGGCCAGCCCCAGCATTTT. The encoded protein is CTSSLLGGGQPQHF.

This clonotype occurred many times. In DNA form, the CDR3 reads TGTGCCAGCCGGCAGGCCAACGTCCTGACTTTC. Translating it yields CASRQANVLTF. The rearrangement uses TRBV11-2 and TRBJ2-6; D is unclear. The germline gives CDR1 SGHAT, CDR2 FQNNGV. The CDR3 totals 11 residues. Trimming took off 8 bases at V and 6 bases at J, with 5 bases between the two ends.

This clonotype was detected ten times or more. CDR3 in DNA: TGTGCCAGCAGTCTGAGGGCTAGCGGGGTTAATGAGCAGTTCTTC. Protein product: CASSLRASGVNEQFF. The J gene is TRBJ2-1, the V gene TRBV2; 9 positions match TRBD2. The length of the CDR3 is 15 residues. V dropped 5 bases and J dropped 7; count of bases not matched to a gene: 9. The germline gives CDR1 SNHLY, CDR2 FYNNEI.

At least ten counts were recorded for this clonotype. The chain uses TRBV4-3 and TRBJ1-2; D is undetermined. The CDR3 has 14 amino acids. CDR1 is LGHNA, CDR2 YSLEER, per germline. V was trimmed by 1 base and J by 7 bases, leaving 13 bases between them. The CDR3 DNA reads as TGCGCCAGCAGCCAAGCGGTCGGTCGCCTTGGCTACACCTTC. Amino acids: CASSQAVGRLGYTF.

This clonotype has ten or more counts. The chain combines TRBV5-6 with TRBJ2-3, with D possibly matching TRBD2 (6 bases). V lost 5 bases and J 1 base, leaving 17 bases between the germline ends. The CDR3 spans 16 residues. CDR1 and CDR2 (germline): SGHDT, YYEEEE. The CDR3 nucleotides read TGTGCCAGCAGGGAGGGCGGCCGACGCGGCACAGATACGCAGTATTTT. Residues: CASREGGRRGTDTQYF. Using reference TRBV5-6 and TRBJ2-3 for the parts outside the CDR3, the full variable domain is DAGVTQSPTHLIKTRGQQVTLRCSPKSGHDTVSWYQQALGQGPQFIFQYYEEEERQRGNFPDRFSGHQFPNYSSELNVNALLLGDSALYLCASREGGRRGTDTQYFGPGTRLTVL.

The rearrangement joins TRBV12-3 or TRBV12-4 to TRBJ2-5; 9 bases map to TRBD1. The CDR3 totals 17 residues. J lost 1 base, V lost 0 bases, and 6 bases had no gene match. In DNA, the CDR3 is TGTGCCAGCAGTTTAGCCCCCGGGACAGGGCTCCAAGAGACCCAGTACTTC. Translated, it gives CASSLAPGTGLQETQYF.

This clonotype appeared many times. The chain employs TRBV5-1 and TRBJ2-1; 11 bases agree with TRBD1. Germline loops: CDR1 SGHRS, CDR2 YFSETQ. CDR3 length equals 15 residues. With V trimmed by 4 bases and J by 8 bases, 8 bases remained unmatched. This CDR3 is CASSPGQGAHDEQFF. The CDR3 DNA reads as TGCGCCAGCAGCCCTGGACAGGGGGCGCACGATGAGCAGTTCTTC.

V gene TRBV14 combines with J gene TRBJ2-3; D is unclear. Trimming stripped 7 bases from V and 1 base from J, with 9 bases between. Germline V gene lookup returns CDR1 SGHDN and CDR2 FVKESK. The CDR3 length is 13 residues. This CDR3 is CASNPLGTDTQYF. The CDR3 bases are TGTGCCAGCAACCCCTTGGGCACAGATACGCAGTATTTT.

This clonotype was found many times. V is TRBV28 and J is TRBJ1-1, with no clear D. V lost 4 bases to trimming and J lost 2 bases, with 5 bases between them. There are 12 residues in the CDR3. Germline V gives CDR1 MDHEN, CDR2 SYDVKM. The CDR3 DNA reads TGTGCCAGCAGTTCTGCCAACACTGAAGCTTTCTTT. This codes for CASSSANTEAFF.

This clonotype was recorded many times. This rearrangement joins TRBV4-2 to TRBJ2-5; no clear D gene. There are 12 residues in the CDR3. The germline V and J ends were trimmed by 0 bases and 6 bases, with 5 bases remaining between them. The V gene's germline CDR1 is LGHNA and CDR2 YNFKEQ. The CDR3 bases are TGTGCCAGCAGCCAAGATCCCAAGACCCAGTACTTC. Its translation is CASSQDPKTQYF.

DNA of the CDR3: TGTGCCAGCAGTTTAAGGGGTTCGGGGGAGCAGTACTTC. Translation gives CASSLRGSGEQYF. The chain uses TRBV27 and TRBJ2-7; D is perhaps TRBD1 or TRBD2 (5 bases each). The ends were cut back, 2 bases at V and 7 bases at J, with 12 bases in the middle. Germline V CDR1 and CDR2: MNHEY, SMNVEV (reference sequence). The CDR3 contains 13 residues.

This clonotype came up a few times. This sequence joins TRBV3-1 and TRBJ1-1; possibly TRBD1 for D (5 bases). V lost 4 bases, J lost 0 bases, and 18 bases lay in between. The CDR3 runs 17 residues. In germline, CDR1 is LGHDT, CDR2 YNNKEL (reference sequence). CDR3 loop: CASSPRFGALLNTEAFF. CDR3 nucleotide sequence: TGTGCCAGCAGCCCTCGTTTTGGGGCCCTTCTGAACACTGAAGCTTTCTTT.

This clonotype showed up many times. The rearrangement uses TRBV6-5 and TRBJ1-1; unclear D gene. Per the germline V gene, CDR1 is MNHEY and CDR2 is SVGAGI. The ends were cut back, 0 bases at V and 5 bases at J, with 13 bases in the middle. The CDR3 runs 15 residues. Written as DNA, the CDR3 is TGTGCCAGCAGTTACTCGATAATCGGGGTTACTGAAGCTTTCTTT. It yields the protein CASSYSIIGVTEAFF.

This chain uses TRBV6-2 or TRBV6-3 with TRBJ1-1; D perhaps matches TRBD1 (5 bases). The CDR3 length is 20 residues. V dropped 6 bases and J dropped 11 bases, with 40 bases sitting between them. CDR1 is MNHEY, CDR2 SVGEGT, per germline. In DNA form, the CDR3 reads TGTGCCAGCAGACCTCGACAGATAGGAGAGCGGGGCGCCAGTCACGTGAGGGCTTTCTTT. Translating gives CASRPRQIGERGASHVRAFF.

This sequence joins TRBV12-3 or TRBV12-4 and TRBJ2-1, with D tentatively TRBD1 or TRBD2 (6 bases each). V was clipped by 5 bases and J by 2 bases, with 13 bases between them. CDR3 length: 15 amino acids. CDR3 in DNA: TGTGCCAGCAGTCGGAGGGGGTTCGCCTACAATGAGCAGTTCTTC. Protein: CASSRRGFAYNEQFF.

This clonotype showed up just a few times. The V gene is TRBV20-1, the J gene TRBJ2-2; D possibly corresponds to TRBD2 (5 bases). Germline V gives CDR1 DFQATT, CDR2 SNEGSKA (reference sequence). With 6 bases removed from V and 13 bases from J, the gap between germline ends came to 15 bases. This CDR3 spans 11 amino acids. The CDR3 protein is CSASRGRRLFF. Here the CDR3 DNA reads TGCAGTGCCTCAAGAGGGAGAAGGCTGTTTTTT.

This chain uses TRBV20-1 with TRBJ2-1; the D gene is possibly TRBD1 (5 bases). V lost 3 bases to trimming and J lost 7 bases, with 10 bases between them. Per germline, CDR1 DFQATT and CDR2 SNEGSKA (reference sequence). This CDR3 contains 12 residues. CDR3 in DNA: TGCAGTGCTAGCCCCAGGGCGAATGAGCAGTTCTTC. Translating gives CSASPRANEQFF.

This clonotype was observed a handful of times. This rearrangement joins TRBV19 to TRBJ2-1; TRBD1 agrees at 11 bases. The germline V gene encodes CDR1 LNHDA and CDR2 SQIVND (reference sequence). The length of the CDR3 is 15 residues. V lost 7 bases and J lost 8; bases outside the gene matches: 10. The CDR3 sequence: CASTLGTGGRDEQFF. The CDR3 DNA sequence: TGTGCCAGTACCCTAGGGACAGGGGGGAGAGATGAGCAGTTCTTC.

This rearrangement joins TRBV20-1 to TRBJ1-1, with D uncertain. CDR1 is DFQATT, CDR2 SNEGSKA, per germline (reference sequence). The V gene lost 0 bases and the J gene lost 3 bases, with 17 bases spanning the gap. The CDR3 is 16 amino acids. The CDR3: CSAREPPSDVYTEAFF. Written as DNA, the CDR3 is TGCAGTGCTAGAGAGCCTCCGTCGGACGTATACACTGAAGCTTTCTTT.

This clonotype occurred many times. This chain connects TRBV14 to TRBJ1-2; 7 bases match TRBD1. The V gene's germline CDR1 is SGHDN and CDR2 FVKESK. The CDR3 extends over 14 amino acids. The trim removed 1 base at V and 4 bases at J, leaving 3 bases unmatched. The CDR3 sequence: CASSQVGQVYGYTF. The CDR3 coding sequence is TGTGCCAGCAGCCAAGTCGGACAGGTCTATGGCTACACCTTC.

Ten or more counts support this clonotype. The chain recombines TRBV12-3 or TRBV12-4 with TRBJ1-6; 8 bases align to TRBD1. This CDR3 is 15 amino acids long. The V segment lost 8 bases and the J segment 7 bases; nucleotides outside the gene matches: 10. CDR3 DNA: TGTGCCAGCGGGAAACGGACAGGGATGAATTCACCCCTCCACTTT. This sequence encodes CASGKRTGMNSPLHF.